This passage covers 29 T cell receptor beta chains from one sample sequenced in a study of long-term antiretroviral therapy in people with HIV (dated by TCRdb to 2021 to 2024). Sequencing of the TRB variable region was done with the immunoSEQ hsTCRB v3.0 assay at survey level resolution. Held by TCRdb, this immuneACCESS table contains in-frame sequences only and omits some clones. Under half of the omission traces to an unresolved V gene where checked; the cause of the rest is unknown. The sample table records some 47,000 clones; nearly 95% of these occur just once. The ten largest account for about 2.6% of the sample. The sequences come from unsorted PBMCs, collected 3.7 years after starting antiretroviral therapy. The receptors were sampled from a woman in her forties or fifties with HIV.

This chain uses TRBV19 with TRBJ1-1, with 12 bases identical to TRBD1. This CDR3 has 18 amino acids. Trimming at V came to 4 bases and at J to 0 bases, leaving 9 bases not matched to a gene. Germline V lookup: CDR1 LNHDA, CDR2 SQIVND (reference sequence). The CDR3 loop reads CASSKLGTGGYMNTEAFF. The CDR3 coding sequence is TGTGCCAGTAGTAAGCTTGGGACAGGGGGCTACATGAACACTGAAGCTTTCTTT.

This chain connects TRBV23-1 to TRBJ2-7; TRBD2 aligns across 11 bases. TRBV23-1 has ORF status, its function being uncertain. With V trimmed by 8 bases and J by 4 bases, 16 bases remained unmatched. This CDR3 has 17 amino acids. CDR3 protein: CASERASGGPFSYEQYF. For the CDR3, the DNA is TGCGCCAGCGAGAGGGCTAGCGGGGGGCCCTTCTCATACGAGCAGTACTTC.

V is TRBV27 and J is TRBJ1-1, with 7 positions matching TRBD1. Unmatched junction bases numbered 7, after V lost 5 bases and J lost 1 base. The CDR3 extends over 15 amino acids. The germline gives CDR1 MNHEY, CDR2 SMNVEV (reference sequence). This chain's CDR3 is CASSPYDRANTEAFF. The DNA of the CDR3 is TGTGCCAGCAGTCCCTATGACAGGGCGAACACTGAAGCTTTCTTT.

This chain uses TRBV11-3 with TRBJ1-4; 9 nucleotides line up with TRBD1. From germline, CDR1 is SGHNT and CDR2 YENEEA. CDR3 length: 15 amino acids. The V segment lost 4 bases and the J segment 4 bases; nucleotides outside the gene matches: 4. The CDR3 sequence: CASSSRTGDNEKLFF. The CDR3 DNA reads as TGTGCCAGCAGCTCGAGGACAGGGGATAATGAAAAACTGTTTTTT. The full variable domain, in which reference TRBV11-3 and TRBJ1-4 provide the parts outside the CDR3, is EAGVVQSPRYKIIEKKQPVAFWCNPISGHNTLYWYLQNLGQGPELLIRYENEEAVDDSQLPKDRFSAERLKGVDSTLKIQPAELGDSAVYLCASSSRTGDNEKLFFGSGTQLSVL.

The gene calls are TRBV7-2 and TRBJ1-2; D unresolved. Per the germline V gene, CDR1 is SGHTA and CDR2 is FQGNSA. V was cut by 2 bases and J by 6 bases, with 7 bases left in between. CDR3 length: 12 residues. The CDR3, as DNA: TGTGCCAGCAGCTTAAGGTCGCATGGCTACACCTTC. Amino acid sequence: CASSLRSHGYTF.

The chain recombines TRBV6-5 with TRBJ2-7, with D maybe TRBD1 (6 bases). The ends were cut back, 7 bases at V and 4 bases at J, with 14 bases in the middle. This CDR3 is built from 13 residues. CDR1 and CDR2 from the germline V gene are MNHEY and SVGAGI. The CDR3 nucleotides are TGTGCCAGCAAGCCGGGACAACAATACGAGCAGTACTTC. This codes for CASKPGQQYEQYF.

The gene calls are TRBV6-6 and TRBJ2-1; 7 bases line up with TRBD1. The CDR3 runs 15 residues. Germline trimming cut 6 bases from V and 4 bases from J; bases unmatched to any gene: 9. From germline, CDR1 is MNHNY and CDR2 SVGAGI (reference sequence). CDR3 DNA sequence: TGTGCCAGCAGCCCCGGGGACAGTCCTTACAATGAGCAGTTCTTC. The encoded protein is CASSPGDSPYNEQFF.

This clone was picked up one time. The chain joins TRBV19 to TRBJ2-2; D ambiguous. The germline CDR1 and CDR2 sequences are LNHDA and SQIVND (reference sequence). V lost 4 bases to trimming and J lost 7 bases, with 7 bases between them. CDR3 size: 12 residues. The CDR3 protein is CASSKEVGELFF. The CDR3 coding sequence is TGTGCCAGTAGTAAAGAGGTCGGGGAGCTGTTTTTT.

The V gene is TRBV7-2, the J gene TRBJ2-7; D possibly corresponds to TRBD2 (5 bases). This CDR3 region has 14 residues. The V gene lost 5 bases and the J gene lost 1 base, with 12 bases spanning the gap. Germline CDR1 reads SGHTA; CDR2 reads FQGNSA. In nucleotides, the CDR3 is TGTGCCAGCAGCCCGACGGGGAGTTCCTACGAGCAGTACTTC. Amino acid sequence: CASSPTGSSYEQYF.

The rearrangement links TRBV7-2 to TRBJ2-2, with 9 bases matching TRBD1. The CDR3 consists of 18 residues. V lost 4 bases, J lost 1 base, and 10 bases stayed unmatched. Per the germline V gene, CDR1 is SGHTA and CDR2 is FQGNSA. CDR3 coding DNA: TGTGCCAGCAGCTCCCCGGGACAGGGTCCTTTGAACACCGGGGAGCTGTTTTTT. It translates to CASSSPGQGPLNTGELFF.

The chain uses TRBV4-1 and TRBJ2-5; 9 bases are a match to TRBD2. V gave up 1 base and J gave up 4 bases; unmatched junction bases: 7. Germline-derived CDR1 and CDR2 are MGHRA and YSYEKL. The CDR3 is 16 residues long. CDR3: CASSQVGRGGRETQYF. DNA of the CDR3: TGCGCCAGCAGCCAAGTGGGGCGGGGGGGCCGAGAGACCCAGTACTTC.

This sequence joins TRBV19 and TRBJ1-3; D not certain. There are 15 residues in the CDR3. The germline V and J ends were trimmed by 6 bases and 0 bases, with 12 bases remaining between them. Germline CDR1 LNHDA, CDR2 SQIVND (reference sequence). CDR3 loop: CASRPSRSSGNTIYF. CDR3 bases: TGTGCCAGTAGGCCTAGCCGATCCTCTGGAAACACCATATATTTT.

The V call is TRBV10-3, the J call TRBJ2-7, with D unresolved. The CDR3 is 12 amino acids. Germline assignment: CDR1 ENHRY and CDR2 SYGVKD. Trimming pared 7 bases from V and 6 bases from J, leaving 13 bases between. Here the CDR3 reads CAITPGSGEQYF. The CDR3, as DNA: TGTGCCATCACGCCAGGTTCAGGCGAGCAGTACTTC.

Here the CDR3 DNA reads TGTGCCAGCAGTTGGACAGCTGAGACCTTGAACACTGAAGCTTTCTTT. Translating it yields CASSWTAETLNTEAFF. The rearrangement uses TRBV21-1 and TRBJ1-1; the table's D call of TRBD1 was not tested on the DNA. TRBV21-1 is flagged as a pseudogene. The CDR3 contains 16 residues.

This chain connects TRBV6-5 to TRBJ1-1; the D gene is possibly TRBD1 (5 bases). V was pared by 2 bases and J by 0 bases, with 7 bases between. The CDR3 extends over 14 amino acids. Germline values: CDR1 MNHEY, CDR2 SVGAGI. Written as DNA, the CDR3 is TGTGCCAGCAGTTACCAGGGCCTGAACACTGAAGCTTTCTTT. Residues: CASSYQGLNTEAFF.

This chain connects TRBV7-3 to TRBJ1-1, with a possible D match to TRBD1 (5 bases). Germline V gene lookup returns CDR1 SGHTA and CDR2 FQGTGA. The CDR3 spans 13 residues. V was cut by 0 bases and J by 6 bases, with 8 bases left in between. CDR3 region: CASSLTRGSEAFF. DNA for the CDR3: TGTGCCAGCAGCTTAACAAGGGGTTCTGAAGCTTTCTTT.

The CDR3 DNA follows: TGTGCCAGCAGCTTAAGGGCCGGGGGGGCCGTAGATACGCAGTATTTT. Protein sequence: CASSLRAGGAVDTQYF. The chain combines TRBV7-3 with TRBJ2-3, with TRBD2 matching 8 bases. The germline V gene has CDR1 SGHTA and CDR2 FQGTGA. This CDR3 has 16 amino acids. V was clipped by 1 base and J by 5 bases; unmatched bases: 8.

The chain carries TRBV15 and TRBJ2-3, with D unresolved. This CDR3 region has 14 residues. Germline values: CDR1 LNHNV, CDR2 YYDKDF (reference sequence). The V end lost 1 base, the J end lost 2 bases, and 7 bases lay between the germline ends. The CDR3 loop is CATSRVQDTDTQYF. CDR3 coding DNA: TGTGCCACCAGCAGAGTTCAAGACACAGATACGCAGTATTTT. The full variable domain, its missing parts supplied by reference TRBV15 and TRBJ2-3, is DAMVIQNPRYQVTQFGKPVTLSCSQTLNHNVMYWYQQKSSQAPKLLFHYYDKDFNNEADTPDNFQSRRPNTSFCFLDIRSPGLGDTAMYLCATSRVQDTDTQYFGPGTRLTVL.

This clone is a singleton in its sample. The chain is built from TRBV5-1 and TRBJ2-7; D is ambiguous. CDR1 and CDR2 (germline): SGHRS, YFSETQ. The V end was cut by 4 bases, the J end by 0 bases, with 8 bases between. The CDR3 sequence is 13 residues long. In nucleotides, the CDR3 is TGCGCCAGCAGCGACGGCCCCTCCTACGAGCAGTACTTC. Protein product: CASSDGPSYEQYF.

The chain is built from TRBV14 and TRBJ2-7; D is ambiguous. The CDR3 totals 11 residues. Trimming stripped 4 bases from V and 7 bases from J, with 8 bases between. The germline V gene has CDR1 SGHDN and CDR2 FVKESK. The CDR3 bases are TGTGCCAGCAGCCCGGGTGGGGAGCAGTACTTC. It translates to CASSPGGEQYF.

This chain connects TRBV11-2 to TRBJ1-1, with D possibly TRBD1 on 5 matching bases. The germline gives CDR1 SGHAT, CDR2 FQNNGV. The V end lost 1 base, the J end lost 0 bases, and 9 bases lay between the germline ends. This CDR3 region has 15 residues. The CDR3 coding sequence is TGTGCCAGCAGCTTAGTAAACAGGATGAACACTGAAGCTTTCTTT. Its translation: CASSLVNRMNTEAFF. Combining the CDR3 with reference TRBV11-2 and TRBJ1-1 gives the whole variable domain EAGVAQSPRYKIIEKRQSVAFWCNPISGHATLYWYQQILGQGPKLLIQFQNNGVVDDSQLPKDRFSAERLKGVDSTLKIQPAKLEDSAVYLCASSLVNRMNTEAFFGQGTRLTVV.

V gene TRBV6-6 combines with J gene TRBJ2-1, with D perhaps TRBD1 or TRBD2 (5 bases each). Germline V gives CDR1 MNHNY, CDR2 SVGAGI (reference sequence). V dropped 4 bases and J dropped 4 bases, with 17 bases sitting between them. The CDR3 sequence is 16 residues long. DNA for the CDR3: TGTGCCAGCAGTTCGGGACCGCAAAAGAGATACAATGAGCAGTTCTTC. As protein: CASSSGPQKRYNEQFF.

The chain joins TRBV7-2 to TRBJ1-5, with TRBD1 as a possible D gene (5 bases). Germline V lookup: CDR1 SGHTA, CDR2 FQGNSA. Trimming removed 3 bases from V and 7 bases from J, with 13 bases in between. This CDR3 has 14 amino acids. CDR3 protein: CASSFQGGPQPQHF. CDR3 nucleotide sequence: TGTGCCAGCAGCTTTCAGGGCGGACCGCAGCCCCAGCATTTT.

This chain joins TRBV13 and TRBJ2-7; 9 bases match TRBD2. The CDR3 length is 16 residues. Trimming removed 1 base from V and 2 bases from J; junction bases left unmatched: 6. Germline CDR1 reads PRHDT; CDR2 reads FYEKMQ (reference sequence). CDR3 loop: CASSLAVRGGTYEQYF. The DNA for the CDR3 is TGTGCCAGCAGCTTAGCGGTGCGGGGGGGCACCTACGAGCAGTACTTC.

This rearrangement joins TRBV5-1 to TRBJ1-2; TRBD1 matches at 11 bases. This CDR3 comprises 14 residues. Germline CDR1 reads SGHRS; CDR2 reads YFSETQ. V was pared by 4 bases and J by 6 bases, with 5 bases of the junction left unmatched. The CDR3 sequence: CASSLGQGADGYTF. The CDR3 DNA follows: TGCGCCAGCAGCCTAGGACAGGGGGCGGATGGCTACACCTTC.

This chain links TRBV18 with TRBJ1-1; D uncertain. Trimming took off 3 bases at V and 1 base at J, with 9 bases between the two ends. Germline V gene data show CDR1 as KGHSH and CDR2 as LQKENI. This CDR3 has 14 residues. CDR3 loop: CASSPGRPNTEAFF. CDR3 in DNA: TGTGCCAGCTCACCGGGAAGGCCGAACACTGAAGCTTTCTTT.

This chain connects TRBV7-8 to TRBJ1-1; no clear D gene. Germline lookup yields CDR1 SGHVS and CDR2 FQNEAQ. The CDR3 has 11 amino acids. The ends were cut back, 8 bases at V and 1 base at J, with 5 bases in the middle. The CDR3 coding sequence is TGTGCCAGCTACGGGAACACTGAAGCTTTCTTT. Protein product: CASYGNTEAFF.

The V gene is TRBV6-1, the J gene TRBJ1-4; D is undetermined. This CDR3 contains 15 residues. Germline V gene lookup returns CDR1 MNHNS and CDR2 SASEGT. V was shortened by 8 bases and J by 0 bases, with 13 bases between the two germline ends. This chain's CDR3 is CASSLWKTTNEKLFF. CDR3 nucleotides: TGTGCCAGCTCACTATGGAAAACAACTAATGAAAAACTGTTTTTT.

The rearrangement links TRBV9 to TRBJ2-2; 8 nucleotides align to TRBD2. The V gene end was trimmed by 0 bases and the J gene end by 7 bases; junction bases not matched to a gene: 8. Germline CDR1 and CDR2: SGDLS and YYNGEE. CDR3 length: 16 residues. The CDR3 DNA sequence: TGTGCCAGCAGCGTAGCCCCGGGGGGGAAGGACGGGGAGCTGTTTTTT. This gives the protein CASSVAPGGKDGELFF.